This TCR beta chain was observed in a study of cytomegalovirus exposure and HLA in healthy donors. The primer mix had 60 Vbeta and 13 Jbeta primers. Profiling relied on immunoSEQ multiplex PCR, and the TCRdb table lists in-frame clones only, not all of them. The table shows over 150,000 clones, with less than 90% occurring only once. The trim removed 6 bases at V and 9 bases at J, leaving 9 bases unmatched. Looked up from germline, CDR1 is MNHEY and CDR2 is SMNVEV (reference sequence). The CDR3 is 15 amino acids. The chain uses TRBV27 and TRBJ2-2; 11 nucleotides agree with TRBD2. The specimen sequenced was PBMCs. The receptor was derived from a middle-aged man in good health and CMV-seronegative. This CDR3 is CASSLSTSGRRELFF. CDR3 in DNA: TGTGCCAGCAGCCTATCTACTAGCGGGAGAAGGGAGCTGTTTTTT.